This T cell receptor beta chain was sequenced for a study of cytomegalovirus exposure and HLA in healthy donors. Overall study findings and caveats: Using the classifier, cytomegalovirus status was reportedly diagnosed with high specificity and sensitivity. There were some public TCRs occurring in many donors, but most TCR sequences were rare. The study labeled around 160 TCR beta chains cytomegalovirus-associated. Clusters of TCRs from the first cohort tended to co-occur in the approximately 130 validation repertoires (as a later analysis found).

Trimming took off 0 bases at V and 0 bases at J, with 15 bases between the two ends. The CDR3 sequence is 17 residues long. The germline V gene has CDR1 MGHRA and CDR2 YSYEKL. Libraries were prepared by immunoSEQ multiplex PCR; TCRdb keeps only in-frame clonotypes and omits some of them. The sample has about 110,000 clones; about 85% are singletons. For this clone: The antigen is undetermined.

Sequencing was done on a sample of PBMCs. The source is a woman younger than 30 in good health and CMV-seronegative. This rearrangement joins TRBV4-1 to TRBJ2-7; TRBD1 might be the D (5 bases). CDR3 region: CASSQERPGPNSYEQYF. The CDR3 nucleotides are TGCGCCAGCAGCCAAGAGAGGCCAGGGCCAAACTCCTACGAGCAGTACTTC.